This TCR beta chain originates from a study of cytotoxic CD8 clonotypes in ibrutinib-treated CLL. This clone is categorized as medium-sized. The antigen is unknown. Findings and caveats of the study: Clonality was higher at ibrutinib response and returned toward baseline at progression.

From germline, CDR1 is SGHDT and CDR2 YYEEEE. Trimming removed 2 bases at V and 3 bases at J, with 8 bases between. The CDR3 loop spans 13 amino acids. Sequencing was performed with immunoSEQ multiplex PCR; in TCRdb, only in-frame clones are kept and a portion is missing. The table has approximately 100,000 clones, more than 70% seen once; the top ten hold roughly 25%. This receptor was identified in a human donor with chronic lymphocytic leukemia. The chain carries TRBV5-6 and TRBJ2-5, with a tentative D call TRBD2 (5 bases). The sample in question was PBMCs, obtained after 24 months of ibrutinib treatment. The CDR3: CASSLDGEETQYF. The DNA for the CDR3 is TGTGCCAGCAGCTTAGACGGGGAAGAGACCCAGTACTTC.